This T cell receptor (beta chain) was found in a study of response to subunit inactivated influenza vaccine. Germline values: CDR1 WNHNN, CDR2 SYGVQD (reference sequence). With 10 bases removed from V and 2 bases from J, the gap between germline ends came to 14 bases. The CDR3 length is 14 residues. TCRdb re-analysed the RT-PCR reads in MiXCR, keeping a single row per CDR3 protein. The sample carries roughly 550,000 distinct CDR3 sequences, approximately 22% recorded once. Only a few counts were recorded for this clonotype. The data were also submitted as part of a second study, on T cells expressing NK-cell markers. This second report adds: TCR beta cDNA was generated via 5'RACE template switching incorporating UMIs. In several experiments, sorting was confined to alpha-beta TCR T cells through use of an anti-gamma-delta TCR antibody.

The sequence derives from a middle-aged man who received an inactivated influenza vaccine. V and J are TRBV10-1 and TRBJ2-2, with a possible D match to TRBD2 (5 bases). Material: CD4+ T cells sorted from PBMCs, obtained 11 to 12 days after vaccination. The CDR3 region has the DNA TGCGCCACCCAGCCGGGAACAAACACCGGGGAGCTGTTTTTT. The encoded protein is CATQPGTNTGELFF.